This T cell receptor beta chain was sequenced for a study of cytomegalovirus exposure and HLA in healthy donors. In the PCR, 60 Vbeta and 13 Jbeta primers were used. TCRdb's copy holds only in-frame clones and misses some; the assay was immunoSEQ multiplex PCR. The sample shows roughly 120,000 clones, 75% to 85% of them seen only once. This clone was seen a handful of times. The antigen is unknown. A junction end diverges from the germline sequence, so it may reflect a read error. Study outcomes and limitations: An Asian-associated ancestry cluster reportedly showed fewer N-insertions than the approximately 600-donor mean in a later analysis. What was likely a sequencing artifact was a cluster of highly shared sequence variants. Researchers left out some V segments, among them TRBV6-2 and TRBV6-3, as indistinguishable.

In germline, CDR1 is SNHLY, CDR2 FYNNEI. The CDR3 consists of 13 residues. Material for sequencing was PBMCs. The receptor was isolated from a male donor in good health and CMV-seropositive. The V and J genes are TRBV2 and TRBJ2-4; TRBD1 matches at 8 bases. Here the CDR3 DNA reads TGTGCCAGCTCTGGACAGGGTCAAAACAGTCAGTACTTC. Residues: CASSGQGQNSQYF.